The present T cell receptor beta chain was sequenced within a study of PD-1 blockade in classical Hodgkin lymphoma. Germline trimming cut 1 base from V and 4 bases from J; bases unmatched to any gene: 5. Germline V gene data show CDR1 as MNHEY and CDR2 as SVGAGI. This CDR3 contains 15 residues. Every patient was affected by relapse after autologous stem cell transplantation, while exposure to brentuximab vedotin was not uniform. TCRdb keeps only in-frame clones here, not all; method: immunoSEQ multiplex PCR. The table includes 9,500 to 12,000 clones, 82% detected once. The sequence derives from a human donor with classical Hodgkin lymphoma. The V call is TRBV6-5, the J call TRBJ1-2; 8 nucleotides agree with TRBD1. The sample was peripheral blood mononuclear cells (PBMCs), taken before the second cycle of nivolumab. The chain's CDR3 is CASSYYQGAGYGYTF. The CDR3 region has the DNA TGTGCCAGCAGTTACTACCAGGGGGCAGGCTATGGCTACACCTTC.